This T cell receptor beta chain is drawn from a study of T cell responses to AZD1222 COVID-19 vaccine. Overall study: Combined were second doses at about 4 or about 12 weeks.

Study-wide results and caveats: Among the donors, most were white British and more were female, and clonal diversity was possibly underestimated. Seropositivity was recorded at baseline in only a handful of AZD1222 recipients. A rise in Spike-specific TCR breadth and depth followed two AZD1222 doses.

The CDR3 is 19 amino acids. V dropped 0 bases and J dropped 4; count of bases not matched to a gene: 7. Germline V CDR1 and CDR2: PRHDT, FYEKMQ (reference sequence). On this clone itself: Its matching antigen is unknown.

Sequenced by immunoSEQ multiplex PCR; TCRdb stores in-frame clones only, minus some. The sample carries some 150,000 clones, around nine tenths recorded once. The chain employs TRBV13 and TRBJ2-2; 14 bases align to TRBD2. The receptor was derived from an adult in good health. This sample comprised peripheral blood, obtained on day 0 of AZD1222 vaccination. CDR3 bases: TGTGCCAGCAGCTTAGGGGGACTAGCGGGAGTTGTTGCCACCGGGGAGCTGTTTTTT. This codes for CASSLGGLAGVVATGELFF.